Following are 13 T cell receptor beta chains from one sample sequenced in a study of STAT5B mutations in CD4+ large granular lymphocyte leukemia. Measured with immunoSEQ multiplex PCR; TCRdb has only the in-frame clones, and not every one. The profile shows around 5,000 clones, roughly 88% of them singletons. The sequenced sample was PBMCs. The receptors were sampled from a man aged 40-49 years with CD4+ T-cell large granular lymphocyte leukemia.

This clone was picked up a small number of times. The V call is TRBV28, the J call TRBJ2-6; tentative D call: TRBD1 (5 bases). This CDR3 has 15 residues. V dropped 5 bases and J dropped 4 bases, with 12 bases sitting between them. Germline V gene sequence: CDR1 MDHEN, CDR2 SYDVKM. The CDR3 protein is CASSAGAVGANVLTF. The DNA for the CDR3 is TGTGCCAGCAGTGCTGGGGCTGTGGGGGCCAACGTCCTGACTTTC.

The chain uses TRBV30 and TRBJ2-3, with a tentative D call TRBD2 (5 bases). The CDR3 length is 17 residues. Germline V gene data show CDR1 as GTSNPN and CDR2 as SVGIG (reference sequence). The ends were cut back, 0 bases at V and 2 bases at J, with 18 bases in the middle. CDR3 region: CAWSVPGFRGPTDTQYF. In DNA form, the CDR3 reads TGTGCCTGGAGTGTTCCGGGGTTCCGAGGGCCCACAGATACGCAGTATTTT.

The chain joins TRBV10-3 to TRBJ1-5, with TRBD1 matching 8 bases. The CDR3 extends over 15 amino acids. J lost 6 bases, V lost 4 bases, and 8 bases had no gene match. The germline V gene has CDR1 ENHRY and CDR2 SYGVKD. CDR3 bases: TGTGCCATCAGTGGGGACAGGAGGGCCGGTCAGCCCCAGCATTTT. It yields the protein CAISGDRRAGQPQHF.

The V gene is TRBV11-3, the J gene TRBJ2-3; 13 bases fit TRBD2. CDR1 and CDR2 (germline): SGHNT, YENEEA. The CDR3 has 17 residues. Germline trimming cut 4 bases from V and 3 bases from J; bases unmatched to any gene: 7. CDR3 sequence: CASSSGGLAGRTDTQYF. The DNA of the CDR3 is TGTGCCAGCAGCTCCGGGGGACTAGCGGGACGGACAGATACGCAGTATTTT.

V is TRBV10-2 and J is TRBJ2-7, with D unclear. V dropped 2 bases and J dropped 3 bases, with 8 bases sitting between them. CDR3 length: 13 residues. Per germline, CDR1 WSHSY and CDR2 SAAADI. The CDR3 spells CASSEGRGYEQYF. The DNA for the CDR3 is TGCGCCAGCAGTGAGGGGCGAGGCTACGAGCAGTACTTC.

This rearrangement joins TRBV6-6 to TRBJ2-6; the match to TRBD2 covers 7 bases. The CDR3 runs to 16 residues. V shed 8 bases and J 0 bases; nucleotides not matched to a gene: 7. CDR1 and CDR2 (germline): MNHNY, SVGAGI (reference sequence). CDR3 coding DNA: TGTGCCAGCGGCAGAGCGGGAATCTCTGGGGCCAACGTCCTGACTTTC. This gives the protein CASGRAGISGANVLTF.

The V gene is TRBV6-5, the J gene TRBJ1-1, with D uncertain. The V end was cut by 2 bases, the J end by 5 bases, with 12 bases between. This CDR3 contains 14 residues. Germline V lookup: CDR1 MNHEY, CDR2 SVGAGI. The CDR3, as DNA: TGTGCCAGCAGTTACACCGGGGTTGGGACTGAAGCTTTCTTT. Its protein is CASSYTGVGTEAFF.

In DNA, the CDR3 is TGTGCCATCAGCACTCGACAGGACGCGAACACCGGGGAGCTGTTTTTT. Amino acids: CAISTRQDANTGELFF. The chain links TRBV10-3 to TRBJ2-2, with a weak D call TRBD1 (6 bases). Germline lookup yields CDR1 ENHRY and CDR2 SYGVKD. Deletions cut 6 bases from V and 0 bases from J, with 14 bases between. This CDR3 has 16 amino acids.

The chain recombines TRBV19 with TRBJ1-5; TRBD1 matches 10 bases. The ends lost 4 bases at V and 1 base at J; junction bases unmatched: 10. The length of the CDR3 is 18 residues. Per the germline V gene, CDR1 is LNHDA and CDR2 is SQIVND (reference sequence). The CDR3 DNA sequence: TGTGCCAGTAGTACTACCGGGACAGGGGTCCAGAGCAATCAGCCCCAGCATTTT. This encodes CASSTTGTGVQSNQPQHF.

This clone was observed a handful of times. The chain recombines TRBV7-8 with TRBJ1-3, with D unclear. V was trimmed by 5 bases and J by 0 bases, leaving 11 bases between them. The germline V gene encodes CDR1 SGHVS and CDR2 FQNEAQ. There are 15 residues in the CDR3. The CDR3 nucleotides are TGTGCCAGCAGCCCGCTGGGGAGCTCTGGAAACACCATATATTTT. It yields the protein CASSPLGSSGNTIYF.

This chain links TRBV6-6 with TRBJ1-1, with D uncertain. The length of the CDR3 is 13 residues. Trimming removed 6 bases from V and 8 bases from J, with 16 bases in between. The germline V gene has CDR1 MNHNY and CDR2 SVGAGI (reference sequence). CDR3 loop: CASSLPGPEEAFF. CDR3 nucleotides: TGTGCCAGCAGCCTCCCAGGACCGGAGGAAGCTTTCTTT.

V is TRBV11-3 and J is TRBJ2-7; TRBD1 matches at 10 bases. Trimming cost V 0 bases and J 4 bases; bases outside gene matches: 6. The CDR3 runs 16 residues. Looked up from germline, CDR1 is SGHNT and CDR2 is YENEEA. The CDR3 loop reads CASSLERTGGTYEQYF. The CDR3 DNA follows: TGTGCCAGCAGCTTAGAGAGGACAGGGGGGACTTACGAGCAGTACTTC. Filled out from reference TRBV11-3 and TRBJ2-7, the complete variable domain reads EAGVVQSPRYKIIEKKQPVAFWCNPISGHNTLYWYLQNLGQGPELLIRYENEEAVDDSQLPKDRFSAERLKGVDSTLKIQPAELGDSAVYLCASSLERTGGTYEQYFGPGTRLTVT.

V usage is TRBV28 and J usage is TRBJ1-3, with 10 positions matching TRBD1. There are 15 residues in the CDR3. Germline V gives CDR1 MDHEN, CDR2 SYDVKM. After removal of 8 bases from V and 4 bases from J, the junction contained 8 bases not matched to a gene. The CDR3 bases are TGTGCCAGCGGGCGACAGGGGGCTAACGGAAACACCATATATTTT. Translating gives CASGRQGANGNTIYF.